Described below is a single TCR beta chain sequence and its context. This sample was included in a study of T cell responses to AZD1222 COVID-19 vaccine. Germline V gives CDR1 LNHDA, CDR2 SQIVND (reference sequence). The CDR3 loop spans 15 amino acids. V was clipped by 5 bases and J by 1 base; unmatched bases: 8. Only in-frame clones appear in the TCRdb table, and some are missing; sequencing was by immunoSEQ multiplex PCR. Of 110,000 or so clones listed, more than 70% were seen once; the top ten hold approximately 15%. This specimen consisted of peripheral blood, obtained 28 days after the second AZD1222 dose. The receptor's source is an adult who received the AZD1222 COVID-19 vaccine. The chain links TRBV19 to TRBJ2-7; 7 bases are shared with TRBD1. CDR3 amino acids: CASSAPYRGSYEQYF. In DNA, the CDR3 is TGTGCCAGTAGTGCACCTTACAGGGGATCCTACGAGCAGTACTTC.